This TCR beta chain was captured in a study of cytomegalovirus exposure and HLA in healthy donors. The CDR3 runs to 16 residues. The germline CDR1 and CDR2 sequences are LNHNV and YYDKDF (reference sequence). Trimming took off 5 bases at V and 2 bases at J, with 16 bases between the two ends. Worth noting for this clone: What it binds is not known.

Study results and limitations: Looking again later, the authors saw that most CMV-associated TCR beta chains seemed HLA-restricted.

In the PCR, 60 Vbeta and 13 Jbeta primers were used. The authors' processing: Unique TCR beta chains totaled around 86 million in a later count, with roughly 10 million of them shared. Produced via immunoSEQ multiplex PCR; TCRdb's table is partial and in-frame only. V, J and clone size reflect that table, while D and trimming were determined from the DNA. The sample holds approximately 190,000 clones, approximately 78% seen once. Sequencing was done on a sample of PBMCs. This rearrangement joins TRBV15 to TRBJ1-5; no clear D gene. This clonotype was obtained from a young woman in good health and CMV-seronegative. Here the CDR3 reads CATSPPLRGGNQPQHF. CDR3 sequence (DNA): TGTGCCACCAGCCCCCCGCTCCGGGGAGGCAATCAGCCCCAGCATTTT.